The present T cell receptor beta chain was sequenced within a study of T cell responses to AZD1222 COVID-19 vaccine (dated by TCRdb to about 2021). Background on the whole study: A total of under 250 trial participants underwent TCR sequencing, of whom about 210 had received two doses of AZD1222 and around 25 had received two doses of the MenACWY control vaccine. Trial participants were enrolled into age subgroups of 18-55, 56-69 and 70-plus years, which contained about 150, 28 and 57 TCR-sequenced participants, respectively. Summary of the overall study and its limitations: Vaccine-associated CD4 TCRs spanned the whole spike protein, with dominant responses in regions 160-218 and 743-854. Most participants were white British and females outnumbered males, and the authors suggested that clonal diversity may have been underestimated. Because no day 14 peak-response samples were available, the repertoires could be characterized only after the peak T cell response. Only six or seven AZD1222 recipients were SARS-CoV-2 seropositive at baseline, limiting conclusions about previously exposed vaccinees. The 56-69-year group was small, and its depth increase did not reach significance, likely because of low power. Reportedly, almost half of the unique spike-specific TCRs recognized epitopes lying outside the regions that are mutated in the B.1.351 and B.1.1.7 variants. After two AZD1222 doses, both the breadth and the depth of spike-specific TCRs were significantly higher than at day 0 and than in MenACWY recipients.

As concerns this clone: This receptor's antigen is unknown. No per-base quality is available; no much larger clone lies one base away.

The CDR3 has 14 amino acids, counting the end cysteine and phenylalanine. Of all the DNA, just the CDR3 is kept, 42 bases in frame from base 1. Via the germline V gene, CDR1 is SNHLY and CDR2 FYNNEI. Trimming leaves V shorter by 8 bases and J shorter by 4 bases, with the junction holding 10 bases beyond the gene matches. The CDR3 regions of human TCRbeta chains were analyzed by immunosequencing. Processing in the source paper ran as follows. TCRs in the repertoires were matched against a reference library of SARS-CoV-2-specific TCRs that had been generated with the MIRA antigen-specificity platform. Breadth was defined as the fraction of unique TCRs that were SARS-CoV-2-associated, and depth was defined as the fraction of total T cells that were SARS-CoV-2-associated. Using the MIRA data, each spike-specific TCR was assigned both to the spike region to which the TCR was reactive and to a CD4 or CD8 class. Log10-transformed breadth and depth values were compared by one-way ANOVA with Sidak's multiple comparisons tests. In TCRdb, the immuneACCESS table is reduced to in-frame sequences with V and J assigned. These tables do not hold every clone; where another copy was compared, an unresolved V gene accounts for under half, and the others remain unexplained. The DNA was the basis for D and trimming; V, J and clone size are from that table. This sample lists around 150,000 clones; 92% were detected once. The ten largest account for under 1.5% of the sample.

What this sample's time point label stands for: about 28 days (+/-7) after the second vaccine dose. AZD1222 recipients whose second dose came at about 4 weeks and those whose second dose came at about 12 weeks were combined into one group, since spike-specific TCR depth and breadth did not differ between the two schedules. Vaccinee samples were obtained from the UK trials COV001 and COV002, which included a single-blind randomized controlled phase 2/3 trial of AZD1222 (ChAdOx1 nCoV-19) in healthy adults. For TCRbeta chain sequencing, PBMC samples were collected from trial participants at day 0 and at day 28 after the second dose.

This sample comprised peripheral blood, obtained 28 days after the second AZD1222 dose. This sequence was found in an adult who received the AZD1222 COVID-19 vaccine. The chain links TRBV2 with TRBJ1-2, with 7 central nucleotides matching TRBD1. CDR3 protein: CASRAGEGAYGYTF. In nucleotides, the sequence is TGTGCCAGCCGGGCGGGGGAGGGGGCCTATGGCTACACCTTC. Beyond the CDR3, the reference TRBV2 and TRBJ1-2 genes provide the residues; the full variable domain reads: EPEVTQTPSHQVTQMGQEVILRCVPISNHLYFYWYRQILGQKVEFLVSFYNNEISEKSEIFDDQFSVERPDGSNFTLKIRSTKLEDSAMYFCASRAGEGAYGYTFGSGTRLTVV.